These T cell receptor beta chains were read from a single sample in a study of blood T cell repertoires in COVID-19. The method was immunoSEQ multiplex PCR; TCRdb's version includes in-frame clones alone and lacks a portion of them. The sample has about 130,000 clones, 90% to 95% seen once. What was sequenced was peripheral blood. All receptors come from a man in his fifties with COVID-19, enrolled during active disease. CDR3s include the opening cysteine and the closing phenylalanine or tryptophan. A D gene is named only where the DNA matches it firmly. Part of the rows lack a size; the others show once, few, many or a class for expanded clones.

d_call	v_call	j_call	clone_size	cdr3_aa	cdr3_nt
TRBD2	TRBV29-1	TRBJ2-2	-	CSVNSGLADANTGELFF	TGCAGCGTTAATTCGGGACTAGCGGATGCGAACACCGGGGAGCTGTTTTTT
TRBD1	TRBV2	TRBJ2-1	-	CASRRPGQGTGNEQFF	TGTGCCAGCAGACGACCGGGACAGGGGACGGGCAATGAGCAGTTCTTC
TRBD2	TRBV4-3	TRBJ2-1	-	CASSQEALAGVREQFF	TGCGCCAGCAGCCAAGAAGCACTAGCGGGAGTACGGGAGCAGTTCTTC
-	TRBV9	TRBJ2-1	-	CASSESPTTSYNEQFF	TGTGCCAGCAGCGAATCCCCCACGACTAGCTACAATGAGCAGTTCTTC
-	TRBV9	TRBJ2-2	-	CASSPRTSFTGELFF	TGTGCCAGCAGCCCCCGTACTAGTTTCACCGGGGAGCTGTTTTTT
-	TRBV14	TRBJ2-6	-	CASSQWASGANVLTF	TGTGCCAGCAGCCAATGGGCCTCTGGGGCCAACGTCCTGACTTTC
TRBD1	TRBV7-2	TRBJ2-7	-	CASSYHGTGNFYEQYF	TGTGCCAGCAGCTACCACGGGACAGGCAATTTCTACGAGCAGTACTTC
-	TRBV19	TRBJ1-1	once	CASSGGPSNTEAFF	TGTGCCAGTAGTGGGGGCCCATCGAACACTGAAGCTTTCTTT
TRBD1	TRBV30	TRBJ1-4	-	CAGRDRGNEKLFF	TGTGCCGGTCGGGACAGGGGGAACGAAAAACTGTTTTTT
TRBD2	TRBV10-3	TRBJ2-1	-	CAISELAGGVEQFF	TGTGCCATCAGTGAACTAGCGGGAGGCGTTGAGCAGTTCTTC
-	TRBV9	TRBJ1-2	-	CASSPGSYGYTF	TGTGCCAGCAGCCCGGGGAGTTATGGCTACACCTTC
-	TRBV27	TRBJ2-7	-	CASSPGVARYEQYF	TGTGCCAGCAGTCCCGGGGTAGCGCGGTACGAGCAGTACTTC
-	TRBV7-2	TRBJ1-2	-	CASSLIASYYGYTF	TGTGCCAGCAGCTTAATCGCCAGTTACTATGGCTACACCTTC
TRBD2	TRBV19	TRBJ2-1	-	CASSALAGALAEQFF	TGTGCCAGTAGTGCCCTAGCGGGAGCTCTGGCTGAGCAGTTCTTC